The 14 T cell receptor beta chains given below trace back to one sample, sequenced in a study of blood T cells in healthy people across ages. PCR was performed a second time for about 6 to 12 cycles using a sample-barcoded 5' primer and a J-beta primer mix. TCRdb called the 5' RACE reads again in MiXCR, with one record for every CDR3 protein. The data hold 1.5 million to 2 million distinct CDR3 sequences, with about two fifths observed a single time. Sequenced material: blood. The receptors derive from a human donor in good health.

In regard to this clonotype: Sequence at one end of the junction differs from germline and may be a read error. The chain is built from TRBV15 and TRBJ2-1, with a weak D call TRBD1 (5 bases). Germline lookup yields CDR1 LNHNV and CDR2 YYDKDF (reference sequence). This CDR3 region has 17 residues. DNA of the CDR3: TGTGCCACCAGCGACCCCCCTCAGGGCCCATCCTACGATGAGCAGTTCTTC. Translating gives CATSDPPQGPSYDEQFF.

The table lists this clonotype with a few counts. V gene TRBV7-9 combines with J gene TRBJ2-4; D might be TRBD1 or TRBD2, each matching 6 bases. V lost 7 bases and J 13 bases, leaving 20 bases between the germline ends. The CDR3 has 13 amino acids. Germline-derived CDR1 and CDR2 are SEHNR and FQNEAQ (reference sequence). The CDR3 loop reads CASTEGGHEEQYF. For the CDR3, the DNA is TGTGCCAGCACCGAGGGGGGACACGAGGAGCAGTACTTC.

The rearrangement joins TRBV6-5 to TRBJ2-7; D is tentatively TRBD1 or TRBD2 (5 bases each). Germline values: CDR1 MNHEY, CDR2 SVGAGI. The CDR3 is 13 amino acids. V was cut by 0 bases and J by 5 bases, with 8 bases left in between. The CDR3 protein is CASSYSGTHEQYF. The CDR3 nucleotides are TGTGCCAGCAGTTACTCGGGGACCCACGAGCAGTACTTC.

This chain uses TRBV6-5 with TRBJ2-7, with 8 bases that match TRBD2. CDR1 MNHEY and CDR2 SVGAGI come from the germline V gene. With V trimmed by 2 bases and J by 4 bases, 4 bases remained unmatched. CDR3 size: 14 residues. The CDR3: CASSYGRGVYEQYF. DNA for the CDR3: TGTGCCAGCAGTTACGGGCGGGGGGTTTACGAGCAGTACTTC.

V is TRBV5-1 and J is TRBJ1-2; D perhaps matches TRBD1 (5 bases). Trimming took off 1 base at V and 4 bases at J, with 14 bases between the two ends. The CDR3 sequence is 15 residues long. CDR1 and CDR2 (germline): SGHRS, YFSETQ. CDR3 loop: CASSLPSTDSYGYTF. The CDR3 bases are TGCGCCAGCAGCTTGCCCTCGACAGATAGCTATGGCTACACCTTC.

For the CDR3, the DNA is TGTGCCAGGAGCCGGACTAGCGGTGTTCCCACATTCTACGAGCAGTACTTC. Amino acids: CARSRTSGVPTFYEQYF. The genes are TRBV7-3 and TRBJ2-7; 10 bases are a match to TRBD2. The CDR3 has 17 amino acids. Losses at the gene ends were 9 bases for V and 3 bases for J; bases not matched to a gene: 17. CDR1 SGHTA and CDR2 FQGTGA come from the germline V gene.

This chain joins TRBV11-2 and TRBJ2-5, with 8 positions matching TRBD1. The end of the DNA is better explained by TRBJ2-7, so the J call may be wrong. CDR1 and CDR2 from the germline V gene are SGHAT and FQNNGV. This CDR3 comprises 15 residues. The CDR3 nucleotides read TGTGCCAGCAGCTTAGTTGCCAGGGGGCCCTACGAGCAGTACTTC. Translating gives CASSLVARGPYEQYF.

The rearrangement links TRBV20-1 to TRBJ2-1; 15 bases agree with TRBD2. The J segment lost 3 bases and the V segment lost 2 bases, leaving 11 bases of the junction unmatched. The germline CDR1 and CDR2 sequences are DFQATT and SNEGSKA (reference sequence). The CDR3 covers 19 residues. CDR3 region: CSARRWGLAGGLRYNEQFF. The CDR3 nucleotides are TGCAGTGCTAGACGTTGGGGACTAGCGGGGGGTTTACGCTACAATGAGCAGTTCTTC.

This sequence joins TRBV7-2 and TRBJ2-1; TRBD2 matches 7 bases. J lost 7 bases, V lost 5 bases, and 8 bases had no gene match. The CDR3 spans 14 residues. CDR1 is SGHTA and CDR2 is FQGNSA in the germline V gene. The CDR3 loop reads CASSRDWGGNEQFF. CDR3 coding DNA: TGTGCCAGCAGCCGAGATTGGGGGGGGAATGAGCAGTTCTTC.

The chain is built from TRBV20-1 and TRBJ1-1; 7 bases are shared with TRBD1. The CDR3 sequence is 14 residues long. V lost 5 bases, J lost 7 bases, and 13 bases stayed unmatched. From germline, CDR1 is DFQATT and CDR2 SNEGSKA (reference sequence). The CDR3 bases are TGCAGTGCTGCAACAGGGGTTGGAGATTATGAAGCTTTCTTT. Translated, it gives CSAATGVGDYEAFF.

The V call is TRBV27, the J call TRBJ2-3; D is uncertain. Germline V CDR1 and CDR2: MNHEY, SMNVEV (reference sequence). Trimming took off 6 bases at V and 5 bases at J, with 18 bases between the two ends. CDR3 size: 15 residues. The CDR3 bases are TGTGCCAGCAGCCCCCGAAGCCTAGTAGAAGATACGCAGTATTTT. Translated, it gives CASSPRSLVEDTQYF.

This clonotype was detected only a few times. The chain combines TRBV12-3 or TRBV12-4 with TRBJ2-7; D not resolved. The CDR3 length is 15 residues. V lost 6 bases, J lost 0 bases, and 15 bases lay in between. CDR3 region: CASSSPRRGSYEQYF. CDR3 nucleotide sequence: TGTGCCAGCAGCTCCCCGCGTAGAGGCTCCTACGAGCAGTACTTC.

Worth noting for this clonotype: A read error may explain this, as a much larger clone is one base away. Here the CDR3 DNA reads TGCGCCAACAGCCATGCAGGGGGTGAGCAGTTCTTC. The encoded protein is CANSHAGGEQFF. The V and J genes are TRBV4-3 and TRBJ2-1; 7 bases line up with TRBD1. The CDR3 spans 12 residues. CDR1 LGHNA and CDR2 YSLEER come from the germline V gene.

The J gene is TRBJ1-6, the V gene TRBV6-5; 7 bases map to TRBD1. Germline CDR1 MNHEY, CDR2 SVGAGI. The junction had 15 bases not matched to a gene; V was cut back by 6 bases and J by 13 bases. The CDR3 loop spans 15 amino acids. The CDR3 nucleotides are TGTGCCAGCAGAAGCACAGGGGCGCAGGGGGGGCCCCTCCACTTT. It codes for CASRSTGAQGGPLHF.